These T cell receptor beta chains were read from a single sample in a study of fetal regulatory T cell absence and autoimmunity. Libraries were prepared by immunoSEQ multiplex PCR; TCRdb keeps only in-frame clonotypes and omits some of them. This table has 95,000 or so clones, less than 80% appearing once. Input material: pancreas tissue. The receptors were sampled from a male donor with IPEX syndrome. Both conserved end residues are part of each CDR3. Each record gives: J gene, V gene, D gene, clone size, CDR3 protein, CDR3 DNA. The D gene is left open where the match is weak. The size field is filled for only some rows; it gives once, few, many or a size class.

TRBJ1-2,TRBV19,.,.,CASSMTVGNGYTF,TGTGCCAGTAGTATGACGGTAGGGAATGGCTACACCTTC
TRBJ2-7,TRBV4-1,.,.,CASSPTDSSYEQYF,TGCGCCAGCAGCCCGACGGACAGCTCCTACGAGCAGTACTTC
TRBJ2-2,TRBV27,.,once,CASSHSLTGELFF,TGTGCCAGCAGCCACTCCTTAACCGGGGAGCTGTTTTTT
TRBJ2-1,TRBV5-4,.,.,CASSQGEVLPLF,TGTGCCAGCAGCCAAGGGGAGGTCTTACCCCTCTTC
TRBJ1-6,TRBV19,.,.,CASSRPGQNSPLHF,TGTGCCAGTAGTAGGCCGGGTCAAAATTCACCCCTCCACTTT
TRBJ1-2,TRBV21-1,.,.,CASSKRQTGYGYTF,TGTGCCAGCAGCAAAAGGCAAACAGGCTATGGCTACACCTTC
TRBJ1-5,TRBV4-3,.,.,CASSQTGGQPQHF,TGCGCCAGCAGCCAGACAGGAGGTCAGCCCCAGCATTTT
TRBJ1-4,TRBV7-9,.,.,CASSLAGRDEKLFF,TGTGCCAGCAGCTTAGCAGGGAGGGATGAAAAACTGTTTTTT
TRBJ2-1,TRBV2,.,.,CASSVVSEQFF,TGTGCCAGCAGTGTTGTTAGCGAGCAGTTCTTC
TRBJ2-1,TRBV6-4,.,.,CASSDSRDFNEQFF,TGTGCCAGCAGTGACTCGAGGGACTTCAATGAGCAGTTCTTC
TRBJ2-3,TRBV5-4,TRBD2,.,CASRPGLAGGTDTQYF,TGTGCCAGCAGACCTGGACTAGCGGGCGGCACAGATACGCAGTATTTT
TRBJ2-3,TRBV2,TRBD2,.,CASEGILGDSGGSRTDTQYF,TGTGCCAGCGAGGGGATATTGGGAGATAGCGGGGGTTCCCGCACAGATACGCAGTATTTT
TRBJ2-7,TRBV27,.,.,CASSPHPILYGQYF,TGTGCCAGCAGCCCACACCCTATCCTCTACGGGCAGTACTTC
TRBJ2-3,TRBV4-3,.,.,CASSAKIGLASTDTQYF,TGCGCCAGCAGCGCCAAGATTGGGCTAGCGTCGACAGATACGCAGTATTTT
TRBJ2-3,TRBV5-6,.,.,CASSLVISPGHPDTQYF,TGTGCCAGCAGCTTGGTAATTTCCCCCGGACATCCGGATACGCAGTATTTT
TRBJ2-1,TRBV4-1,.,.,CASSQFPTYNEQFF,TGCGCCAGCAGCCAGTTTCCAACCTACAATGAGCAGTTCTTC
TRBJ2-1,TRBV27,.,.,CASSLLRGSDEQFF,TGTGCCAGCAGTTTACTGCGGGGCTCGGATGAGCAGTTCTTC
TRBJ1-3,TRBV2,.,.,CASLGDTIYF,TGTGCCAGCCTCGGGGACACCATATATTTT
TRBJ2-7,TRBV11-3,.,.,CASSLERGRGSANEQYF,TGTGCCAGCAGCTTAGAAAGGGGGAGGGGATCGGCTAACGAGCAGTACTTC
TRBJ2-7,TRBV11-2,TRBD2,.,CASSLDRVAGCYEQYF,TGTGCCAGCAGCTTAGATCGGGTAGCGGGGTGCTACGAGCAGTACTTC
TRBJ1-2,TRBV6-6,TRBD1,.,CASSRTGGGYTF,TGTGCCAGCAGTAGGACAGGTGGAGGCTACACCTTC
TRBJ1-5,TRBV9,.,.,CASSVGDRRISSWQPQHF,TGTGCCAGCAGCGTAGGAGATCGGCGGATAAGCTCCTGGCAGCCCCAGCATTTT
TRBJ1-3,TRBV30,.,.,CAWTRESGNTIYF,TGTGCCTGGACCAGGGAGTCTGGAAACACCATATATTTT
TRBJ2-5,TRBV7-2,.,.,CASSPGRWFETQYF,TGTGCCAGCAGCCCGGGAAGGTGGTTCGAGACCCAGTACTTC
TRBJ1-5,TRBV6-5,TRBD1,.,CASSRDGQGNQPQHF,TGTGCCAGCAGCCGAGATGGACAGGGCAATCAGCCCCAGCATTTT
TRBJ2-3,TRBV27,TRBD2,.,CASSLTSGRVGTDTQYF,TGTGCCAGCAGTTTGACTAGCGGGAGGGTCGGCACAGATACGCAGTATTTT
TRBJ2-7,TRBV7-9,.,few,CATEKGTGEQYF,TGTGCCACCGAGAAGGGGACGGGGGAGCAGTACTTC
TRBJ1-2,TRBV5-6,.,.,CASSFLLQGTYGYTF,TGTGCCAGCAGCTTTCTCCTACAGGGCACATATGGCTACACCTTC
TRBJ2-1,TRBV27,TRBD2,.,CASSLTGLAGAYNEQFF,TGTGCCAGCAGTTTAACGGGACTAGCGGGGGCCTACAATGAGCAGTTCTTC
TRBJ2-1,TRBV10-3,TRBD2,.,CAISEPIGTSGGAGEQFF,TGTGCCATCAGTGAGCCGATCGGGACTAGCGGGGGGGCTGGTGAGCAGTTCTTC
TRBJ2-7,TRBV18,TRBD1,.,CASSPQPGGSYEQYF,TGTGCCAGCTCACCACAACCAGGGGGCTCCTACGAGCAGTACTTC
TRBJ2-7,TRBV5-1,TRBD2,.,CASSLATSGSEQYF,TGCGCCAGCAGCTTGGCAACTAGCGGGAGCGAGCAGTACTTC
TRBJ2-7,TRBV9,TRBD2,.,CASSVEGLASEQYF,TGTGCCAGCAGCGTAGAAGGACTAGCGTCGGAGCAGTACTTC
TRBJ2-3,TRBV6-4,.,few,CASSESFRAGYTQYF,TGTGCCAGCAGTGAATCTTTTCGGGCGGGATATACGCAGTATTTT
TRBJ1-1,TRBV6-6,.,.,CASSPGRLNTEAFF,TGTGCCAGCAGTCCCGGGAGGTTGAACACTGAAGCTTTCTTT